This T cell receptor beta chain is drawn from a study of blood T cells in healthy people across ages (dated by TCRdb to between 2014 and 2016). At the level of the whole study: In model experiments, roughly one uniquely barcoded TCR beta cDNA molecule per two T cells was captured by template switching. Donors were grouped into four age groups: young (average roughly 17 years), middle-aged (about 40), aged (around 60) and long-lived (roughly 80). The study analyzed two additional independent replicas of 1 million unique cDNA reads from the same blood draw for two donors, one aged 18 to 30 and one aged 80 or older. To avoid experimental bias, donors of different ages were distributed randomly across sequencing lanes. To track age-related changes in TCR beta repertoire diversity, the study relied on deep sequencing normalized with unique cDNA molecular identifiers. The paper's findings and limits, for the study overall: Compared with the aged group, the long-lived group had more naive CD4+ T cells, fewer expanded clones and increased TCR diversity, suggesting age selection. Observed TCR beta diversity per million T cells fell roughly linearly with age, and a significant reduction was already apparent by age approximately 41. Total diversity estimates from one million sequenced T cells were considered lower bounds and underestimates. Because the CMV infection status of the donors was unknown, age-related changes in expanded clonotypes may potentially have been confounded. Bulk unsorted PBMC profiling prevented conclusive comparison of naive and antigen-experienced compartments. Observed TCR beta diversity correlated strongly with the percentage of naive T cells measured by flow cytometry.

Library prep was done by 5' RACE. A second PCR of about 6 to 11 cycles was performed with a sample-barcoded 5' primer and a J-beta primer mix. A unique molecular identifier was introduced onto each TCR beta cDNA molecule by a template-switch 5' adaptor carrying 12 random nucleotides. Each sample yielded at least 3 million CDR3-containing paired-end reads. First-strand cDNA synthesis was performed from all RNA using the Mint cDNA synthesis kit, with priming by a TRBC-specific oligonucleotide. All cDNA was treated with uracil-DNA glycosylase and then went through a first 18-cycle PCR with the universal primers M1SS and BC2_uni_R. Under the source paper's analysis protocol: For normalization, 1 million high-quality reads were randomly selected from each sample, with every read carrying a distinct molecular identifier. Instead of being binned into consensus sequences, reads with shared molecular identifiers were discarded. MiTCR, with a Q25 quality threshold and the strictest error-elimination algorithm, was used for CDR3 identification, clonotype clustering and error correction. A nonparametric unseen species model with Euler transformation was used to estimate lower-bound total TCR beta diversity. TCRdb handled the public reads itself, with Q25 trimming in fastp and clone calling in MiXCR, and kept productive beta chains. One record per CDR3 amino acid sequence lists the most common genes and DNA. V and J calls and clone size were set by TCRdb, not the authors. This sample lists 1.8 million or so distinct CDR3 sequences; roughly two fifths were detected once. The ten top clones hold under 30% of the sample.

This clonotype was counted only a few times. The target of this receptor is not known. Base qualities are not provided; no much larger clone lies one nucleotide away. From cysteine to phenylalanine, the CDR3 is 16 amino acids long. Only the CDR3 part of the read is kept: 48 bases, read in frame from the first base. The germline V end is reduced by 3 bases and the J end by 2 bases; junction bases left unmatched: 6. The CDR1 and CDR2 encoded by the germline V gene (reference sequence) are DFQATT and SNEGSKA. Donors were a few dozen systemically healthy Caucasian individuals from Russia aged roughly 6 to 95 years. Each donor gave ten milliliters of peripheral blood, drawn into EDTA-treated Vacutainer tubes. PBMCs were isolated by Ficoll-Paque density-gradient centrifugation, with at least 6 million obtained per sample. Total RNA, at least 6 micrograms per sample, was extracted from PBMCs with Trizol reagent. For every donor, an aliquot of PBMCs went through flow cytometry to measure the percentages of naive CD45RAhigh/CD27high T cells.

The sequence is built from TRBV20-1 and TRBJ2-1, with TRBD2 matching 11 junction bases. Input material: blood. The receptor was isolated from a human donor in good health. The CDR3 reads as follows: CSARGGLADTYNEQFF. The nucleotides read TGCAGTGCTAGGGGGGGACTAGCGGACACCTACAATGAGCAGTTCTTC.